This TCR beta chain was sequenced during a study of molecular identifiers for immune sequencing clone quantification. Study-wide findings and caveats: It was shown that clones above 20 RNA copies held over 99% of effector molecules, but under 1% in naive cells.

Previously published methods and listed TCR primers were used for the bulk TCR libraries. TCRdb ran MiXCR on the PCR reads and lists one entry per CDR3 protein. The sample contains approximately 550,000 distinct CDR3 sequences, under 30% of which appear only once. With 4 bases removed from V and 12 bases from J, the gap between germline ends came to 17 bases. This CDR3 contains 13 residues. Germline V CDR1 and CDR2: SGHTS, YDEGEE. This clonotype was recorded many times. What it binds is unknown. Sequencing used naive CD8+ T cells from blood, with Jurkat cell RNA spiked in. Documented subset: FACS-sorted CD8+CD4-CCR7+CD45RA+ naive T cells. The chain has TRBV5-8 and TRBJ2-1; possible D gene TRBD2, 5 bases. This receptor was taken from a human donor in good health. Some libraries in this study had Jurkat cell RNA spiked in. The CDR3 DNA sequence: TGTGCCAGCAGCCCGTGGGGAACCCGGGGGCAGTTCTTC. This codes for CASSPWGTRGQFF.